This is a list of T cell receptor beta chains from one sample in a study of T cell repertoires in cytomegalovirus infection. The antigens of these receptors remain unknown. Via MiXCR, TCRdb re-called the reads, giving one row per CDR3 protein. Of some 110,000 distinct CDR3 sequences in the sample, about a tenth are singletons; the top ten hold around 33%. The sample was PBMCs, sequenced either directly or after in vitro stimulation (not recorded which). Receptor source: a human donor in good health (CMV status not recorded). Some clones in this sample may be carry-over from other donors' samples. CDR3s include the opening cysteine and the closing phenylalanine or tryptophan. Fields, in order: clone size, J gene, V gene, D gene, CDR3 DNA, CDR3 protein. D genes are given only for firm matches. Not all rows give a size; the values are once, few, many and, for expanded clones, a class.

>few|TRBJ2-7|TRBV6-1|TRBD2
TGTGCCAGCAAGGACGGGCTAGCGGGCAACGAGCAGTACTTC
CASKDGLAGNEQYF
>NA|TRBJ2-1|TRBV12-5|TRBD2
TGTGCTAGTGGCGCCGGCGGGGGGCGCTCCTACAATGAGCAGTTCTTC
CASGAGGGRSYNEQFF
>NA|TRBJ2-5|TRBV27|NA
TGTGCCAGCCGCCCCGGGCCGGTGAGAGAGACCCAGTACTTC
CASRPGPVRETQYF
>few|TRBJ2-1|TRBV5-4|NA
TGTGCCAGCAGCCCCGAACCTAGCAACTCCTACAATGAGCAGTTCTTC
CASSPEPSNSYNEQFF
>many|TRBJ2-3|TRBV11-2|NA
TGTGCCAGCAGCTTCGCGGGGATGACAGATACGCAGTATTTT
CASSFAGMTDTQYF
>many|TRBJ2-1|TRBV12-3/TRBV12-4|NA
TGTGCCAGCGCCTTAGCGTCCCCCTACAATGAGCAGTTCTTC
CASALASPYNEQFF
>many|TRBJ2-5|TRBV7-2|TRBD2
TGTGCCAGCAGCTTCGCGGGAGAAGAGACCCAGTACTTC
CASSFAGEETQYF
>NA|TRBJ1-5|TRBV20-1|TRBD1
TGCAGTGCTCGAGGGGACAGTGGGAATCAGCCCCAGCATTTT
CSARGDSGNQPQHF
>many|TRBJ2-1|TRBV12-3/TRBV12-4|NA
TGTGCCAGCACCGACTCCCCCGGGACCTACAATGAGCAGTTCTTC
CASTDSPGTYNEQFF
>many|TRBJ2-3|TRBV6-8|NA
TGTGCCAGCAGTTACTATGCAGGCACAGATACGCAGTATTTT
CASSYYAGTDTQYF
>many|TRBJ1-1|TRBV20-1|NA
TGCAGTGCTAGAGATCTAAGAAAAAACCCTGGGAACACTGAAGCTTTCTTT
CSARDLRKNPGNTEAFF
>many|TRBJ2-1|TRBV10-3|TRBD2
TGTGCCATCAGTGAGCCGATGGGACTAGCGGGACGCAATGAGCAGTTCTTC
CAISEPMGLAGRNEQFF
>many|TRBJ1-2|TRBV18|NA
TGTGCCAGCTCACCATTAGGCGATCGCTACACCTTC
CASSPLGDRYTF
>many|TRBJ2-2|TRBV4-3|NA
TGCGCCAGCAGCCAAGACGGAGGTGGGAACACCGGGGAGCTGTTTTTT
CASSQDGGGNTGELFF
>NA|TRBJ2-5|TRBV14|NA
TGTGCCAGCAGCCCCCTAGGGGGTCCAGGAGAGACCCAGTACTTC
CASSPLGGPGETQYF
>NA|TRBJ1-2|TRBV5-4|NA
TGTGCCAGCAGCCGCAGGGGAGGAGGAAACTATGGCTACACCTTC
CASSRRGGGNYGYTF
>few|TRBJ1-5|TRBV7-8|TRBD1
TGTGCCAGCAGCTTAGGGAGGGACAGAAATCAGCCCCAGCATTTT
CASSLGRDRNQPQHF
>many|TRBJ2-6|TRBV28|TRBD1
TGTGCCAGCAAGGGGACAGGGTTCTCTGGGGCCAACGTCCTGACTTTC
CASKGTGFSGANVLTF
>many|TRBJ2-3|TRBV7-3|NA
TGTGCCAGCAGCTTTTCCGGAGGCACAGATACGCAGTATTTT
CASSFSGGTDTQYF
>few|TRBJ2-1|TRBV9|TRBD2
TGTGCCAGCAGCGTAGCTATACTAGCGGGAGTCTACAATGAGCAGTTCTTC
CASSVAILAGVYNEQFF
>many|TRBJ2-7|TRBV6-1|TRBD2
TGTGCCAGCAGTCCAAGCGGGAGGTACGAGCAGTACTTC
CASSPSGRYEQYF
>NA|TRBJ2-3|TRBV7-2|TRBD2
TGTGCCAGCAGTTGCGATCGGGGACTAGCGGGATGTCGAGCAGATACGCAGTATTTT
CASSCDRGLAGCRADTQYF
>many|TRBJ2-3|TRBV11-2|TRBD1
TGTGCCAGCAGCTTAGAGGGGACAGTAAGCACAGATACGCAGTATTTT
CASSLEGTVSTDTQYF
>many|TRBJ2-3|TRBV25-1|NA
TGTGCCAGCAGCGAAGGTCGAGGCGAGGCAGATACGCAGTATTTT
CASSEGRGEADTQYF
>many|TRBJ2-1|TRBV4-3|TRBD1
TGCGCCAGCAGCCAAGCCCGGGGGACAGGGGGTTACAATGAGCAGTTCTTC
CASSQARGTGGYNEQFF
>many|TRBJ1-1|TRBV12-3/TRBV12-4|NA
TGTGCCAGCAGTTTTCGGGTTAACACTGAAGCTTTCTTT
CASSFRVNTEAFF
>few|TRBJ2-1|TRBV11-3|TRBD2
TGTGCCAGCAGCTCCAGAGTGTTTGCGGGAGGGGGGAATGAGCAGTTCTTC
CASSSRVFAGGGNEQFF
>few|TRBJ1-1|TRBV11-3|TRBD1
TGTGCCAGCAGCCCCAGAACAGGGGCCACTGAAGCTTTCTTT
CASSPRTGATEAFF
>few|TRBJ1-1|TRBV18|NA
TGTGCCAGCTCACCGACGCAGAACACTGAAGCTTTCTTT
CASSPTQNTEAFF
>NA|TRBJ2-2|TRBV6-5|TRBD2
TGTGCCAGCAGTTACGAGGCTAGCGGGAACCCCGGGGAGCTGTTTTTT
CASSYEASGNPGELFF
>NA|TRBJ2-5|TRBV28|TRBD2
TGTGCCAGCAGTTTCCTTAGCGGGAGATTAAAAGAGACCCAGTACTTC
CASSFLSGRLKETQYF